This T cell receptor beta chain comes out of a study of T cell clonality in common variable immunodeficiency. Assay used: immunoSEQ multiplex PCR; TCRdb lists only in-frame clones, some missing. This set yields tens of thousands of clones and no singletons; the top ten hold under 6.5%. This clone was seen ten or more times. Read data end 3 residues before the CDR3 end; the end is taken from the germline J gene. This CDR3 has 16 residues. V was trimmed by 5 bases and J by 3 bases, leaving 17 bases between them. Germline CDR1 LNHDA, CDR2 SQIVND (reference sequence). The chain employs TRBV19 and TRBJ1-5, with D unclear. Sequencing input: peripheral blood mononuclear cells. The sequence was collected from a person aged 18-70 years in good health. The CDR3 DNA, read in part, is TGTGCCAGTAGTCCTACCCTGGCAGGATTCAATCAGCCC. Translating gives CASSPTLAGFNQP. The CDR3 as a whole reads CASSPTLAGFNQPQHF.